The 23 T cell receptor beta chains listed next were all sequenced from one sample in a study of Ad26.COV2.S vaccination and SARS-CoV-2 variants. Treatment in this sample: around 19 received Ad26.COV2.S at low or high dose, single or two shots; five or six received placebo; per-sample allocation not given. Samples analyzed were those drawn on day 63 after the first vaccine or placebo injection. The repertoire was sequenced with immunoSEQ multiplex PCR; TCRdb's copy has only in-frame clones and lacks some. Here the sample spans approximately 450,000 clones, 90% being singletons. Specimen: peripheral blood, collected in a trial of Ad26.COV2.S vaccine versus placebo. Receptor source: a person between 18 and 60 years old who received the Ad26.COV2.S COVID-19 vaccine or a placebo.

J is TRBJ2-7 and V is TRBV4-1; D ambiguous. Between the trimmed V and J ends, which lost 2 bases and 4 bases, there was a span of 9 bases. This CDR3 is built from 13 residues. Germline V lookup: CDR1 MGHRA, CDR2 YSYEKL. The CDR3 is CASSQSTDYEQYF. CDR3 bases: TGCGCCAGCAGCCAATCGACTGATTACGAGCAGTACTTC.

This clone was observed once. The rearrangement uses TRBV7-2 and TRBJ2-2; no definite D call. This CDR3 contains 17 residues. Trimming stripped 5 bases from V and 3 bases from J, with 19 bases between. Germline loops: CDR1 SGHTA, CDR2 FQGNSA. CDR3 sequence (DNA): TGTGCCAGCAGCCCACATAATCTAATCGTCGACACCGGGGAGCTGTTTTTT. It yields the protein CASSPHNLIVDTGELFF.

This sequence joins TRBV10-2 and TRBJ1-5; 11 bases are shared with TRBD1. The CDR3 loop spans 16 amino acids. With V trimmed by 4 bases and J by 4 bases, 6 bases remained unmatched. The germline gives CDR1 WSHSY, CDR2 SAAADI. The CDR3 loop reads CASSGTGGPENQPQHF. The CDR3 coding sequence is TGCGCCAGCAGTGGGACAGGGGGCCCCGAGAATCAGCCCCAGCATTTT.

The rearrangement links TRBV5-6 to TRBJ2-5; 7 bases fit TRBD1. Germline-derived CDR1 and CDR2 are SGHDT and YYEEEE. V shed 2 bases, J shed 0 bases, and the junction held 4 bases outside the gene matches. The CDR3 consists of 15 residues. CDR3: CASSFLTGHQETQYF. CDR3 nucleotide sequence: TGTGCCAGCAGCTTCTTGACAGGGCACCAAGAGACCCAGTACTTC.

Only one count was recorded for this clone. V usage is TRBV4-3 and J usage is TRBJ1-2; maybe TRBD1 (6 bases). Trimming removed 1 base from V and 8 bases from J, with 17 bases in between. The CDR3 runs to 15 residues. CDR1 and CDR2 from the germline V gene are LGHNA and YSLEER. CDR3 coding DNA: TGCGCCAGCAGCCAAGGCTTAAAGGGGGAAATCGGCTACACCTTC. This sequence encodes CASSQGLKGEIGYTF.

The rearrangement joins TRBV6-1 to TRBJ1-1; D is unclear. Germline V gives CDR1 MNHNS, CDR2 SASEGT. The V and J ends lost 1 base and 6 bases respectively, with 6 bases between them. The CDR3 length is 12 residues. DNA for the CDR3: TGTGCCAGCAGTGAAGTGGCCGCTGAAGCTTTCTTT. It codes for CASSEVAAEAFF.

This sequence joins TRBV29-1 and TRBJ2-1, with 8 bases that match TRBD2. The CDR3 extends over 11 amino acids. The V and J ends lost 7 bases and 12 bases, in that order; junction bases with no gene match: 8. Per the germline V gene, CDR1 is SQVTM and CDR2 is ANQGSEA. DNA for the CDR3: TGCAGCGGCGTAGCGGGGCTTGGGCAGTTCTTC. Translation: CSGVAGLGQFF.

Comment on this clone: The limits of the CDR3 on the DNA are not certain, so only TCRdb's listed CDR3 is given. The rearrangement uses TRBV21-1 and TRBJ1-5; TRBD1 is taken as the D call from the table, unchecked against the DNA. TRBV21-1 is a pseudogene. Including both end residues, the CDR3 is 18 amino acids long. The chain's CDR3 is CASSKAFWGKGSNQPQHF.

The chain joins TRBV7-8 to TRBJ1-1; TRBD1 agrees at 9 bases. Germline CDR1 and CDR2: SGHVS and FQNEAQ. This CDR3 has 15 residues. V dropped 4 bases and J dropped 5; count of bases not matched to a gene: 8. CDR3 DNA sequence: TGTGCCAGCAGCTCGCCTTGGACAGGGGAGACTGAAGCTTTCTTT. Encoded protein: CASSSPWTGETEAFF.

CDR3 in amino acids: CASSKTSGSTGELFF. The CDR3 bases are TGTGCCAGCAGCAAGACTAGCGGGAGCACCGGGGAGCTGTTTTTT. J is TRBJ2-2 and V is TRBV7-9, with 12 bases identical to TRBD2. CDR1 is SEHNR and CDR2 is FQNEAQ in the germline V gene (reference sequence). CDR3 length equals 15 residues. V shed 5 bases, J shed 4 bases, and the junction held 2 bases outside the gene matches.

This clone came up once. The V and J genes are TRBV7-8 and TRBJ2-7; weak D call: TRBD2 (6 bases). Trimming cost V 0 bases and J 3 bases, with 9 bases left between them. The CDR3 length is 14 residues. The germline gives CDR1 SGHVS, CDR2 FQNEAQ. The CDR3 region is CASSLAGGNYEQYF. The CDR3 DNA follows: TGTGCCAGCAGCTTAGCAGGCGGGAACTACGAGCAGTACTTC. Drawing the rest from reference TRBV7-8 and TRBJ2-7, the complete variable domain is GAGVSQSPRYKVAKRGQDVALRCDPISGHVSLFWYQQALGQGPEFLTYFQNEAQLDKSGLPSDRFFAERPEGSVSTLKIQRTQQEDSAVYLCASSLAGGNYEQYFGPGTRLTVT.

The V gene is TRBV7-9, the J gene TRBJ2-1; TRBD2 aligns across 7 bases. The length of the CDR3 is 14 residues. Germline values: CDR1 SEHNR, CDR2 FQNEAQ (reference sequence). V was pared by 0 bases and J by 9 bases, with 5 bases of the junction left unmatched. As DNA, the CDR3 is TGTGCCAGCAGCTTAGCGAGCGGGGTCCCTGAGCAGTTCTTC. Translation gives CASSLASGVPEQFF.

This chain links TRBV6-2 or TRBV6-3 with TRBJ2-5; D gene uncertain. The CDR3 covers 11 residues. Between the trimmed V and J ends, which lost 2 bases and 6 bases, there was a span of 4 bases. The germline V gene has CDR1 MNHEY and CDR2 SVGEGT. The DNA of the CDR3 is TGTGCCAGCAGTTACGGCCAGACCCAGTACTTC. Its protein product is CASSYGQTQYF.

This clone occurred a few times. The rearrangement uses TRBV7-9 and TRBJ2-1; 7 nucleotides align to TRBD1. Per germline, CDR1 SEHNR and CDR2 FQNEAQ (reference sequence). The V segment lost 5 bases and the J segment 2 bases; nucleotides outside the gene matches: 6. The CDR3 runs to 15 residues. The CDR3 spells CASSQWTGTYNEQFF. DNA for the CDR3: TGTGCCAGCAGCCAATGGACAGGAACCTACAATGAGCAGTTCTTC.

CDR3 DNA sequence: TGTGCCAGCAGTTACCACGACCCGACCTACGAGCAGTACTTC. Protein sequence: CASSYHDPTYEQYF. This chain connects TRBV6-2 or TRBV6-3 to TRBJ2-7; D not certain. Trimming pared 2 bases from V and 2 bases from J, leaving 10 bases between. This CDR3 contains 14 residues. Germline lookup yields CDR1 MNHEY and CDR2 SVGEGT.

DNA of the CDR3: TGTGCCAGCAGCTTAGGTCTAGCGGGAGTCCCCGAGCAGTACTTC. This codes for CASSLGLAGVPEQYF. The gene calls are TRBV7-8 and TRBJ2-7, with 10 bases that match TRBD2. The CDR3 consists of 15 residues. Trimming removed 1 base from V and 6 bases from J; junction bases left unmatched: 6. Germline V gene data show CDR1 as SGHVS and CDR2 as FQNEAQ.

The chain is built from TRBV21-1 and TRBJ2-5; TRBD2, the D gene given by the table, was not confirmed from the DNA. TRBV21-1 has pseudogene status. The CDR3 is made up of 13 amino acids. CDR3 protein: CASSSRRPGVQYF. In DNA, the CDR3 is TGTGCCAGCAGCAGCCGCCGTCCGGGGGTCCAGTACTTC.

This clone was counted once. The rearrangement joins TRBV19 to TRBJ2-7, with no clear D. CDR1 is LNHDA and CDR2 is SQIVND in the germline V gene (reference sequence). V was clipped by 8 bases and J by 0 bases, with 11 bases between them. The CDR3 is 13 residues long. CDR3 in DNA: TGTGCCAGTCGCGAACTAAGCTCCTACGAGCAGTACTTC. Residues: CASRELSSYEQYF.

The chain recombines TRBV7-2 with TRBJ2-3; unclear D gene. V lost 5 bases and J 1 base, leaving 7 bases between the germline ends. There are 13 residues in the CDR3. The germline V gene has CDR1 SGHTA and CDR2 FQGNSA. The CDR3 DNA follows: TGTGCCAGCAGCCTCTCGGGCACAGATACGCAGTATTTT. As protein: CASSLSGTDTQYF.

V is TRBV5-1 and J is TRBJ2-5; 13 bases are a match to TRBD2. The V and J ends lost 1 base and 3 bases, in that order; junction bases with no gene match: 3. Germline V gene lookup returns CDR1 SGHRS and CDR2 YFSETQ. The CDR3 spans 16 residues. CDR3 nucleotide sequence: TGCGCCAGCAGCTTGAGTGGACTAGCGGGAGAAGAGACCCAGTACTTC. It specifies CASSLSGLAGEETQYF.

The chain combines TRBV28 with TRBJ2-7, with 10 nucleotides matching TRBD1. The V gene end was trimmed by 7 bases and the J gene end by 4 bases; junction bases not matched to a gene: 4. Germline V gene lookup returns CDR1 MDHEN and CDR2 SYDVKM. The CDR3 runs to 13 residues. In nucleotides, the CDR3 is TGTGCCAGCATACCGGGACAGGGGTACGAGCAGTACTTC. Translated, it gives CASIPGQGYEQYF.

The chain is built from TRBV7-8 and TRBJ1-2; D possibly corresponds to TRBD1 (5 bases). Germline CDR1 SGHVS, CDR2 FQNEAQ. CDR3 length: 14 residues. Trimming removed 5 bases at V and 7 bases at J, with 17 bases between. Here the CDR3 reads CASSPSQWGIGYTF. CDR3 DNA: TGTGCCAGCAGCCCATCTCAGTGGGGGATTGGCTACACCTTC.

Concerning this clone: Other DNA sequences in this sample translate to the same CDR3. This sequence joins TRBV4-1 and TRBJ2-7, with a possible D match to TRBD1 (5 bases). Germline values: CDR1 MGHRA, CDR2 YSYEKL. CDR3 length: 13 amino acids. Trimming removed 3 bases from V and 3 bases from J, with 9 bases in between. CDR3 residues: CASSQGTGYEQYF. CDR3 nucleotides: TGCGCCAGCAGCCAGGGCACAGGCTACGAGCAGTACTTC.